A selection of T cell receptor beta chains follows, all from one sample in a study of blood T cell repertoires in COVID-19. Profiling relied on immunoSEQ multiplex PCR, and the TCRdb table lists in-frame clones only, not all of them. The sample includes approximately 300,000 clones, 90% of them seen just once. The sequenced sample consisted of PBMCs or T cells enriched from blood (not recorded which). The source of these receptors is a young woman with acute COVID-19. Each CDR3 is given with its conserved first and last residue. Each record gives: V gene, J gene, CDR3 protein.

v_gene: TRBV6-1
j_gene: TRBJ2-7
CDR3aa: CASSESSGGVYEQYF

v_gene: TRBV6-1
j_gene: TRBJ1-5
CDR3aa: CASSEFWTDSSNQPQHF

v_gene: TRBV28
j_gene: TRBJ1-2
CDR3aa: CASSPDRAYGYTF

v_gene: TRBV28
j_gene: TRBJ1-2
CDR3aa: CASSRPQGRYGYTF

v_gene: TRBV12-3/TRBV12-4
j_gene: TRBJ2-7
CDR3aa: CASHGTGGYEQYF

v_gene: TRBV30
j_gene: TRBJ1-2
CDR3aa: CAGEEPPGSGYTF

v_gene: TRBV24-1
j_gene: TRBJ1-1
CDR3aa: CATSGRTGTTEAFF

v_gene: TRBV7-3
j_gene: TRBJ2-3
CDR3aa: CASSLTSGSADTQYF

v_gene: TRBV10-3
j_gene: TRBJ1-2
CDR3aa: CAISDQGNYGYTF

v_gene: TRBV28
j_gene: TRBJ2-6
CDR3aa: CASSSPRGANVLTF

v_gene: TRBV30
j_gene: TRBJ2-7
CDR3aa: CAWRNRTGPSSSYEQYF

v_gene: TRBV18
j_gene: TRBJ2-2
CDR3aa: CASSPSAAGQGSTGELFF

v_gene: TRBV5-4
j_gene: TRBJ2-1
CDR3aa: CASSLTSGNEQFF

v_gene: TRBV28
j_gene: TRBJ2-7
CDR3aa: CASSSESLDRAGSYEQYF

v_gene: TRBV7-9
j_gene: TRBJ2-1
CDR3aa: CASSSRTGEYNEQFF

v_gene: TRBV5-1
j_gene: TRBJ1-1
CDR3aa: CASIEGGGKNTEAFF

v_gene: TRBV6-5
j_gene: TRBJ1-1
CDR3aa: CASTPFSRGIEAFF

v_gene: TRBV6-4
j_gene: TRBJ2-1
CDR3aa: CASSDSTDRNEQFF

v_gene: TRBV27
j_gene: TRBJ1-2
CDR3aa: CASSLTLQGRGSYGYTF

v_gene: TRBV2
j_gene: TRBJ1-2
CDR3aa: CASSLLQGLANYGYTF

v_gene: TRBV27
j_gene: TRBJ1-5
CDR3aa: CASSLWWANNQPQHF

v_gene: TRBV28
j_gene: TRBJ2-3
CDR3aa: CASSFTGASYDTQYF

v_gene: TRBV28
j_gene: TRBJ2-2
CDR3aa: CASTLGGPNTGELFF

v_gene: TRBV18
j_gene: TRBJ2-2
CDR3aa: CASSPPTGGNTGELFF

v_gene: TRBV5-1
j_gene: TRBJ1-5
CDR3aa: CASSYTGDSNQPQHF

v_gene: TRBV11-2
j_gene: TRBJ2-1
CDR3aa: CASQIDYPKEEQFF

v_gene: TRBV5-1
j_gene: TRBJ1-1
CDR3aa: CASSLVDSRTEAFF

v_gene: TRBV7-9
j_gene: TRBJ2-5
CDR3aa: CASVGAGVSETQYF

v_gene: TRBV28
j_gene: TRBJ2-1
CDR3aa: CASSLGGRVWNEQFF

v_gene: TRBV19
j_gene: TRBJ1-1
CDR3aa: CASTSRDRAAEAFF

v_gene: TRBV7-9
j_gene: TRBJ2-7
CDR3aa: CASSFTDISYEQYF

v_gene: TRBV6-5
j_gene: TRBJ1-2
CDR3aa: CASSYSTGANYGYTF

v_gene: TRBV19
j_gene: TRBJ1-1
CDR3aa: CASSFWTGETEAFF

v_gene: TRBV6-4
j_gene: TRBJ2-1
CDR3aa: CASSRREFSNEQFF

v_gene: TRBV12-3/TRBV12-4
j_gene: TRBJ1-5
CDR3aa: CASSREYGPQHF

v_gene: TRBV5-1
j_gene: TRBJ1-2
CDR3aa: CASSLRPGTGVYGYTF

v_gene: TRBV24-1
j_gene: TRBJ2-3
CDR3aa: CATSDLKGQSLTDTQYF

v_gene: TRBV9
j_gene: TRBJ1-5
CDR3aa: CASSVSQGAEPQHF

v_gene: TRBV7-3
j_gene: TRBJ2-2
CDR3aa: CASSLFSSNTGELFF

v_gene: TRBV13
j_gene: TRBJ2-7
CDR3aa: CASSRRTRSLYEQYF

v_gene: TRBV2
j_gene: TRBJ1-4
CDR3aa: CASRGTQYPGEKLFF